Following are 9 T cell receptor beta chains from one sample sequenced in a study of metastatic and nonmetastatic thyroid tumors. MiXCR reprocessed the PCR reads for TCRdb. The sample includes about 23,000 clones, around 21% of them seen just once. Every patient was untreated before thyroid surgery. The sample was blood. These receptors were collected from a female donor with papillary thyroid cancer or a benign thyroid nodule (not recorded which). Some clones in this sample may be carry-over from other donors' samples.

This clone has only one observation. The chain links TRBV19 to TRBJ2-7, with 11 nucleotides matching TRBD2. Germline CDR1 reads LNHDA; CDR2 reads SQIVND (reference sequence). The trim removed 4 bases at V and 0 bases at J, leaving 14 bases unmatched. The CDR3 consists of 19 residues. The CDR3 protein is CASSSVGLAGPSSSYEQYF. The CDR3 nucleotides read TGTGCCAGTAGTAGCGTCGGACTAGCGGGTCCTTCGAGCTCCTACGAGCAGTACTTC.

This clone came up many times. The chain uses TRBV11-2 and TRBJ2-3; 7 nucleotides match TRBD2. The CDR3 is 17 residues long. Germline V gene data show CDR1 as SGHAT and CDR2 as FQNNGV. V lost 5 bases and J lost 0; bases outside the gene matches: 11. CDR3 in amino acids: CASSPRSGGGSTDTQYF. CDR3 in DNA: TGTGCCAGCAGCCCACGGTCGGGGGGAGGGAGCACAGATACGCAGTATTTT.

This clone was detected ten times or more. V is TRBV5-8 and J is TRBJ2-7; D may be TRBD1 (6 bases). In germline, CDR1 is SGHTS, CDR2 YDEGEE. V lost 2 bases and J 7 bases, leaving 13 bases between the germline ends. This CDR3 contains 13 residues. DNA for the CDR3: TGTGCCAGCAGCTTTCTGGGGGCTGAAGAGCAGTACTTC. Protein sequence: CASSFLGAEEQYF.

This clone was counted only a few times. This chain connects TRBV6-1 to TRBJ2-7; D not certain. Trimming pared 10 bases from V and 3 bases from J, leaving 19 bases between. This CDR3 region has 14 residues. In germline, CDR1 is MNHNS, CDR2 SASEGT. The CDR3 sequence is CAIHYLPTHYEQYF. CDR3 nucleotide sequence: TGTGCCATCCATTATTTGCCCACCCACTACGAGCAGTACTTC.

This clone was picked up many times. V usage is TRBV6-1 and J usage is TRBJ2-4; TRBD2 matches 8 bases. The CDR3 is made up of 12 amino acids. V lost 8 bases to trimming and J lost 6 bases; unmatched junction nucleotides: 3. Germline V CDR1 and CDR2: MNHNS, SASEGT. As DNA, the CDR3 is TGTGCCAGCTCCGGGACTAGAAACATTCAGTACTTC. It translates to CASSGTRNIQYF.

This clone was seen just once. Sequence at one end of the junction differs from germline and may be a read error. This chain uses TRBV20-1 with TRBJ1-1; no clear D gene. There are 14 residues in the CDR3. Germline loops: CDR1 DFQATT, CDR2 SNEGSKA (reference sequence). The CDR3 spells CSARVPGQNIEAFF. CDR3 bases: TGCAGTGCTAGAGTTCCGGGCCAGAACATTGAAGCTTTCTTT.

This clone was detected only a few times. The chain recombines TRBV6-1 with TRBJ1-2; 7 nucleotides line up with TRBD1. CDR1 and CDR2 (germline): MNHNS, SASEGT. The CDR3 runs 14 residues. The J segment lost 7 bases and the V segment lost 8 bases, leaving 13 bases of the junction unmatched. The CDR3 sequence: CASPTGTVDGGYTF. CDR3 sequence (DNA): TGTGCCAGCCCGACCGGGACAGTTGACGGTGGCTACACCTTC.

This clone was seen a handful of times. The chain uses TRBV28 and TRBJ1-1; 8 bases are shared with TRBD1. Per the germline V gene, CDR1 is MDHEN and CDR2 is SYDVKM. The CDR3 consists of 15 residues. V dropped 6 bases and J dropped 5; count of bases not matched to a gene: 11. The CDR3: CASRLPTGGGTEAFF. CDR3 in DNA: TGTGCCAGCAGGCTACCTACAGGGGGTGGGACTGAAGCTTTCTTT.

Ten or more counts support this clone. The J gene is TRBJ2-7, the V gene TRBV20-1; 9 bases line up with TRBD2. Losses at the gene ends were 0 bases for V and 4 bases for J; bases not matched to a gene: 7. This CDR3 has 15 amino acids. The germline gives CDR1 DFQATT, CDR2 SNEGSKA (reference sequence). Written as DNA, the CDR3 is TGCAGTGCTAGAGATTTCAGCGGGAGGTTATACGAGCAGTACTTC. Protein sequence: CSARDFSGRLYEQYF.